This T cell receptor (beta chain) was identified in a study of cytomegalovirus exposure and HLA in healthy donors. Points from the study as a whole: The classifier reportedly diagnosed cytomegalovirus status with high specificity and sensitivity. HLA restriction was apparent for most CMV-associated TCR beta chains in a later analysis.

Researchers ran the PCR with 60 Vbeta and 13 Jbeta primers. Some clones are missing from TCRdb's copy, which holds only in-frame ones; the method was immunoSEQ multiplex PCR. The table includes 100,000 to 150,000 clones, 83% detected once. As regards this clone: The antigen remains undetermined.

The TCR was taken from a girl aged 2 to 9 in good health and CMV-seronegative. The sequenced sample consisted of PBMCs.

The CDR3 bases are TGCGCCAGCAGCTTGGGGGGACAGGGGGTGAACTATGGCTACACCTTC. Its translation is CASSLGGQGVNYGYTF. The rearrangement uses TRBV5-1 and TRBJ1-2, with 11 bases matching TRBD1. Germline V gene data show CDR1 as SGHRS and CDR2 as YFSETQ. The V segment lost 0 bases and the J segment 2 bases; nucleotides outside the gene matches: 3. The CDR3 extends over 16 amino acids. Full variable domain (rest looked up from reference TRBV5-1 and TRBJ1-2): KAGVTQTPRYLIKTRGQQVTLSCSPISGHRSVSWYQQTPGQGLQFLFEYFSETQRNKGNFPGRFSGRQFSNSRSEMNVSTLELGDSALYLCASSLGGQGVNYGYTFGSGTRLTVV.